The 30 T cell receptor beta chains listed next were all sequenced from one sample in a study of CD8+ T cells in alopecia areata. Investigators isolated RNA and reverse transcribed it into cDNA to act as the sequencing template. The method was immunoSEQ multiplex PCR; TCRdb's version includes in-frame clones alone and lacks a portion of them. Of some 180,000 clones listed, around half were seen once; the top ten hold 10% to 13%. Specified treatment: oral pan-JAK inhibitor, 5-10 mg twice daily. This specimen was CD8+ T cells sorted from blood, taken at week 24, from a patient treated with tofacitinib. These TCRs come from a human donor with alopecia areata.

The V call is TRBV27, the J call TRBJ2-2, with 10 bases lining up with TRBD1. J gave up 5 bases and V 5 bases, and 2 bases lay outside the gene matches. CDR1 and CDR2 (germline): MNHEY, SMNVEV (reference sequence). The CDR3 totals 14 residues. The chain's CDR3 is CASSKGQGTGELFF. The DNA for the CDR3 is TGTGCCAGCAGTAAGGGACAGGGGACCGGGGAGCTGTTTTTT.

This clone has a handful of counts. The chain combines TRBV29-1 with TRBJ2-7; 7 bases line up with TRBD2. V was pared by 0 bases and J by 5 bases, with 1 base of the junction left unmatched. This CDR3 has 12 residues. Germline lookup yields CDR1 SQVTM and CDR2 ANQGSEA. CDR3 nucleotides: TGCAGCGTTGAAGATCGGGGGGACGAGCAGTACTTC. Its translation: CSVEDRGDEQYF.

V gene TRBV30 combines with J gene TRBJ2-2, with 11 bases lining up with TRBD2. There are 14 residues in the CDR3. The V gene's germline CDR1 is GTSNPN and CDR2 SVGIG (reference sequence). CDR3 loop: CARGIAGGIGELFF. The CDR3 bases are TGTGCACGAGGCATAGCGGGGGGGATTGGGGAGCTGTTTTTT.

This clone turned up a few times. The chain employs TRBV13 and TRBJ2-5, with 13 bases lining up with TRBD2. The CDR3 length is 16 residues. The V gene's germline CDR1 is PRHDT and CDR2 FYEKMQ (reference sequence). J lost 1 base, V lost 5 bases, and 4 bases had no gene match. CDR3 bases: TGTGCCAGCAGCATGACTAGCGGGGGGCTCCAAGAGACCCAGTACTTC. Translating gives CASSMTSGGLQETQYF.

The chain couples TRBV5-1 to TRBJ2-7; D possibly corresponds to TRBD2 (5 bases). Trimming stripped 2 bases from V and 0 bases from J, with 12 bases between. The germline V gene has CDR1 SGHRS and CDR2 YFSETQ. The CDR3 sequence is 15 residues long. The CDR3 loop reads CASSFGSGSSYEQYF. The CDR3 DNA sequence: TGCGCCAGCAGCTTTGGCAGCGGTAGCTCCTACGAGCAGTACTTC.

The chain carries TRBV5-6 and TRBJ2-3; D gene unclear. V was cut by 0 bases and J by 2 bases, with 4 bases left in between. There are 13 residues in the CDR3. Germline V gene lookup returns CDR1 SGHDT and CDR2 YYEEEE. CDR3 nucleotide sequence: TGTGCCAGCAGCTTGGACTACACAGATACGCAGTATTTT. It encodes CASSLDYTDTQYF.

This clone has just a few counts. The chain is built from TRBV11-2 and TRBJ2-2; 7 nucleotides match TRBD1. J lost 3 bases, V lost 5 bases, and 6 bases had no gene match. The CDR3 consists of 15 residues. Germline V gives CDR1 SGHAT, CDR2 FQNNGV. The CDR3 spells CASSLGQSDTGELFF. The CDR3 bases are TGTGCCAGCAGCCTGGGACAGTCGGACACCGGGGAGCTGTTTTTT.

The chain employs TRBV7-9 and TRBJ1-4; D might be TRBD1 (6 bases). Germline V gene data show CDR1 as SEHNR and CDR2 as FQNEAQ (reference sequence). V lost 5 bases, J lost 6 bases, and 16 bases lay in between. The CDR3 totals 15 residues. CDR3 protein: CASSTNREGDEKLFF. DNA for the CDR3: TGTGCCAGCAGCACGAACAGGGAGGGCGATGAAAAACTGTTTTTT.

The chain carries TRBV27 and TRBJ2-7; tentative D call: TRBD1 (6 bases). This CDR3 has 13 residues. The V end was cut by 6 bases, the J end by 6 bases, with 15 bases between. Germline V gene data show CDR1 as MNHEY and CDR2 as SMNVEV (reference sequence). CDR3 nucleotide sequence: TGTGCCAGCAGCCCCTCAACAGGGACCGAGCAGTACTTC. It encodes CASSPSTGTEQYF.

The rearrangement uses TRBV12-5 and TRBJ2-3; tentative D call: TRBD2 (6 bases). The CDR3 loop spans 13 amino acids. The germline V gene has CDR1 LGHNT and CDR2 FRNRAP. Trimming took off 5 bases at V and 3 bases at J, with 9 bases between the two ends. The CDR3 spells CASGIGTTDTQYF. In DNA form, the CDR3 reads TGTGCTAGTGGTATCGGGACTACAGATACGCAGTATTTT.

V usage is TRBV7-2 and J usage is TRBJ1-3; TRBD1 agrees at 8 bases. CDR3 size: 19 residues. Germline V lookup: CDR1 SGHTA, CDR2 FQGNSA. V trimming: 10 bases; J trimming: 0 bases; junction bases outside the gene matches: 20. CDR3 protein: CATTVGGRGPFLSGNTIYF. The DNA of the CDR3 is TGTGCCACCACGGTGGGGGGCAGGGGGCCATTCCTCTCTGGAAACACCATATATTTT.

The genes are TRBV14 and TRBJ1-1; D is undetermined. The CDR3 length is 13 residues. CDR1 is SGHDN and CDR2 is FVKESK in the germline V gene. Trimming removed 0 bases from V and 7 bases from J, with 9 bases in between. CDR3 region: CASSQDDNFEAFF. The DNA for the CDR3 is TGTGCCAGCAGCCAAGATGATAACTTTGAAGCTTTCTTT.

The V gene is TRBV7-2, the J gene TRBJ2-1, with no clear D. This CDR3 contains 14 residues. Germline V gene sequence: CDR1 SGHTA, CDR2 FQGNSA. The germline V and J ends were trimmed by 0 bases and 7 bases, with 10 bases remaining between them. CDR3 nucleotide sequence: TGTGCCAGCAGCTTAGCGGATGTGGCAAATGAGCAGTTCTTC. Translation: CASSLADVANEQFF.

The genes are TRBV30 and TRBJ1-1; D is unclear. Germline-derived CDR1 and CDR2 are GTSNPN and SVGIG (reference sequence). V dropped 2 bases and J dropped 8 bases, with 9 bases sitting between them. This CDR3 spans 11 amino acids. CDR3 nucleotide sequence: TGTGCCTGGAGTTTGGGTCGAGAAGCTTTCTTT. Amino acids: CAWSLGREAFF.

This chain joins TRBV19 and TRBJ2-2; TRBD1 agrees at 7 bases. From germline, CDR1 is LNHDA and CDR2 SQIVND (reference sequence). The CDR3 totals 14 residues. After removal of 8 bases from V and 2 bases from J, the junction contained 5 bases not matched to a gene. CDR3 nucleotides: TGTGCCAGTTCCCGGGACAGCAACACCGGGGAGCTGTTTTTT. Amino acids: CASSRDSNTGELFF.

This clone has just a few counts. The CDR3: CASSQRTGENTEAFF. The CDR3 bases are TGCGCCAGCAGCCAACGTACAGGGGAGAACACTGAAGCTTTCTTT. The chain couples TRBV4-1 to TRBJ1-1, with TRBD1 matching 7 bases. The J segment lost 1 base and the V segment lost 2 bases, leaving 4 bases of the junction unmatched. The length of the CDR3 is 15 residues. The V gene's germline CDR1 is MGHRA and CDR2 YSYEKL.

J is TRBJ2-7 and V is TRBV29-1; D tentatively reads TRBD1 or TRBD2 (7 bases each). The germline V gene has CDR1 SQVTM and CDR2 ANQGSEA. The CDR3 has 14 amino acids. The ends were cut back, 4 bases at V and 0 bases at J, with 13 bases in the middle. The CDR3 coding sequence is TGCAGCGTTGCAGGGGGGGACCACTCCTACGAGCAGTACTTC. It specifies CSVAGGDHSYEQYF.

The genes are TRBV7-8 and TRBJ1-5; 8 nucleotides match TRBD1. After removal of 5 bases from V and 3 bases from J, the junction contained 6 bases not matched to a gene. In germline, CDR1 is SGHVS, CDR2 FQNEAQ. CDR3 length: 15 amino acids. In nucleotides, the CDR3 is TGTGCCAGCAGCCAGGACAGGGCCCCCAATCAGCCCCAGCATTTT. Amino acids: CASSQDRAPNQPQHF.

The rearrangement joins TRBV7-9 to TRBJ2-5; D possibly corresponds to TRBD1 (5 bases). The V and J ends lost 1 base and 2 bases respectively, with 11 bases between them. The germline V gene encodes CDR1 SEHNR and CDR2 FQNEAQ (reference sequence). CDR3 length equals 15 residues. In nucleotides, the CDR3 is TGTGCCAGCAGCTTAGATAGGGGTGAGCAAGAGACCCAGTACTTC. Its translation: CASSLDRGEQETQYF.

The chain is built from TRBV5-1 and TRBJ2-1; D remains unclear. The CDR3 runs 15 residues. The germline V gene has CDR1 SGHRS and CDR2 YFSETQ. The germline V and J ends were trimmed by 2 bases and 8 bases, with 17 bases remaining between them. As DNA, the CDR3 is TGCGCCAGCAGCTTACGCGACTTACTCGGTCATGAGCAGTTCTTC. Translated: CASSLRDLLGHEQFF.

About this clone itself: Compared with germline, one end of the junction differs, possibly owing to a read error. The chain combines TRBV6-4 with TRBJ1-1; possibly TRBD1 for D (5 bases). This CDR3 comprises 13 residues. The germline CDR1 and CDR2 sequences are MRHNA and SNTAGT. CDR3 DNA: TGTGCCGGCAGTGACTCGGAGGGGACTGAAGCTTTCTTT. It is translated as CAGSDSEGTEAFF.

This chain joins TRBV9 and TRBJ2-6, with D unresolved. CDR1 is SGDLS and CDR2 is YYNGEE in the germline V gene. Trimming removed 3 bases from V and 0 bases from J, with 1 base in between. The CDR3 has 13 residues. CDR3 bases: TGTGCCAGCAGCGACTCTGGGGCCAACGTCCTGACTTTC. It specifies CASSDSGANVLTF. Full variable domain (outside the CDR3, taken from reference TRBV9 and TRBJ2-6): DSGVTQTPKHLITATGQRVTLRCSPRSGDLSVYWYQQSLDQGLQFLIQYYNGEERAKGNILERFSAQQFPDLHSELNLSSLELGDSALYFCASSDSGANVLTFGAGSRLTVL.

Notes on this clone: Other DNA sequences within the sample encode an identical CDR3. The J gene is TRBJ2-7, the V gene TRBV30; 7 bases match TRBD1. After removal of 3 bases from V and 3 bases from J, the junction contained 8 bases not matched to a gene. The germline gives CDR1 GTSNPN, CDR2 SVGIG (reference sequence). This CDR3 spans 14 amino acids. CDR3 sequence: CAWSVGAGGYEQYF. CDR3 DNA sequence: TGTGCCTGGAGCGTGGGTGCAGGGGGCTACGAGCAGTACTTC.

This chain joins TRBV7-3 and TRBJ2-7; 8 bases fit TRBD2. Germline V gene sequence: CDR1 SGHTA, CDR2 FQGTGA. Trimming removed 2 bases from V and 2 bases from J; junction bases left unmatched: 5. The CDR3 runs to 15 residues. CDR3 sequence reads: CASSLSAGGPYEQYF. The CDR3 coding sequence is TGTGCCAGCAGCTTATCGGCGGGGGGACCCTACGAGCAGTACTTC.

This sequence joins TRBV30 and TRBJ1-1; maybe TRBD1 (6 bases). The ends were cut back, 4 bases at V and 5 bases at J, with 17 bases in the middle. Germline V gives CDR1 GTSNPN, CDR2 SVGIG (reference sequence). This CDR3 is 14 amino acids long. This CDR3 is CAWTLLGGGTEAFF. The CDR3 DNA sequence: TGTGCCTGGACCCTACTAGGGGGAGGAACTGAAGCTTTCTTT. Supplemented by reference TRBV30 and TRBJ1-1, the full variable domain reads SQTIHQWPATLVQPVGSPLSLECTVEGTSNPNLYWYRQAAGRGLQLLFYSVGIGQISSEVPQNLSASRPQDRQFILSSKKLLLSDSGFYLCAWTLLGGGTEAFFGQGTRLTVV.

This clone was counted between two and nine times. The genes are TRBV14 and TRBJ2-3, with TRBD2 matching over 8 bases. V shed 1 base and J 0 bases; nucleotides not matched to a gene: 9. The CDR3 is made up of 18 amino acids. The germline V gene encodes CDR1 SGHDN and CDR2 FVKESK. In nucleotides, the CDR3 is TGTGCCAGCAGCCAAGTAACGTTCAAGCGGGGGAGCACAGATACGCAGTATTTT. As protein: CASSQVTFKRGSTDTQYF.

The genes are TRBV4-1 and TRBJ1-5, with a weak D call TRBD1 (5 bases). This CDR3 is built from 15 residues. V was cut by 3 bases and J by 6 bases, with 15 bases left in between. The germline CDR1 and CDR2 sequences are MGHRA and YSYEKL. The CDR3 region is CASSHPGASGQPQHF. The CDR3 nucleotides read TGCGCCAGCAGCCACCCCGGGGCATCCGGTCAGCCCCAGCATTTT.

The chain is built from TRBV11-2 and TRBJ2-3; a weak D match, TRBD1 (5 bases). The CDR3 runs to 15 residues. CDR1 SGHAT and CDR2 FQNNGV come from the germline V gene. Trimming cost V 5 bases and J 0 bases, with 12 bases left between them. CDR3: CASSRQTPSTDTQYF. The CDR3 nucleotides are TGTGCCAGCAGCCGACAGACCCCTAGCACAGATACGCAGTATTTT. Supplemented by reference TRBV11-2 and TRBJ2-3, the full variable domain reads EAGVAQSPRYKIIEKRQSVAFWCNPISGHATLYWYQQILGQGPKLLIQFQNNGVVDDSQLPKDRFSAERLKGVDSTLKIQPAKLEDSAVYLCASSRQTPSTDTQYFGPGTRLTVL.

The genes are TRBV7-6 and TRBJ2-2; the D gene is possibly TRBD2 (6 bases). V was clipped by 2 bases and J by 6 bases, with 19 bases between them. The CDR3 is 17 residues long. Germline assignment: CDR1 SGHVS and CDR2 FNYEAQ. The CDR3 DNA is TGTGCCAGCAGCTTAAACCTAGGGCCTGGGGAGGCCGGGGAGCTGTTTTTT. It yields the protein CASSLNLGPGEAGELFF.

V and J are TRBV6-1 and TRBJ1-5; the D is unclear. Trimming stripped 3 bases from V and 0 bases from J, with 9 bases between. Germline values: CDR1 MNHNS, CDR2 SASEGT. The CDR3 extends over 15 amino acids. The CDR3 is CASSEKRNSNQPQHF. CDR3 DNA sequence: TGTGCCAGCAGTGAGAAGCGGAATAGCAATCAGCCCCAGCATTTT.